One sample yielded the 30 T cell receptor beta chains listed below, sequenced in a study of control samples from healthy donors and cancer patients. Repertoires were generated with immunoSEQ multiplex PCR, while TCRdb's copy carries only in-frame clones and drops some. The sample holds approximately 140,000 clones, around 90% seen once. The sample consisted of blood. The receptor set was obtained from a man in his thirties or forties in good health.

The rearrangement links TRBV2 to TRBJ2-1; D might be TRBD1 or TRBD2, each matching 6 bases. This CDR3 comprises 13 residues. Deletions cut 8 bases from V and 7 bases from J, with 15 bases between. The V gene's germline CDR1 is SNHLY and CDR2 FYNNEI. The DNA of the CDR3 is TGTGCCAGCGGAGACAGAGGGGGGAATGAGCAGTTCTTC. Translating gives CASGDRGGNEQFF.

This rearrangement joins TRBV27 to TRBJ1-6; no clear D gene. The CDR3 loop spans 12 amino acids. The germline V gene has CDR1 MNHEY and CDR2 SMNVEV (reference sequence). V shed 2 bases and J shed 10 bases, with 6 bases lying between them. DNA for the CDR3: TGTGCCAGCAGTTTAAGGCAATCACCCCTCCACTTT. Protein sequence: CASSLRQSPLHF.

The gene calls are TRBV2 and TRBJ1-4; perhaps TRBD1 as D (6 bases). With 2 bases removed from V and 8 bases from J, the gap between germline ends came to 15 bases. The CDR3 loop spans 15 amino acids. The germline V gene has CDR1 SNHLY and CDR2 FYNNEI. This chain's CDR3 is CASSEQGTGTEKLFF. For the CDR3, the DNA is TGTGCCAGCAGTGAACAGGGGACGGGGACCGAAAAACTGTTTTTT.

The J gene is TRBJ2-7, the V gene TRBV7-2; 9 nucleotides line up with TRBD2. Per the germline V gene, CDR1 is SGHTA and CDR2 is FQGNSA. V lost 4 bases, J lost 1 base, and 8 bases stayed unmatched. The CDR3 extends over 16 amino acids. The CDR3 nucleotides are TGTGCCAGCAGCTCACCGGGACTAGCAAATTCCTACGAGCAGTACTTC. Translating gives CASSSPGLANSYEQYF.

The chain combines TRBV27 with TRBJ2-6, with D uncertain. Per the germline V gene, CDR1 is MNHEY and CDR2 is SMNVEV (reference sequence). The V and J ends lost 1 base and 1 base respectively, with 2 bases between them. This CDR3 spans 14 amino acids. CDR3 DNA sequence: TGTGCCAGCAGTTTATGGTCTGGGGCCAACGTCCTGACTTTC. It codes for CASSLWSGANVLTF.

The chain combines TRBV5-4 with TRBJ1-5; TRBD1 aligns across 7 bases. CDR3 length equals 13 residues. J gave up 5 bases and V 4 bases, and 3 bases lay outside the gene matches. Germline V lookup: CDR1 SGHNT, CDR2 YYREEE (reference sequence). The CDR3 loop is CASSRGRDQPQHF. The DNA for the CDR3 is TGTGCCAGCAGCAGGGGGCGAGATCAGCCCCAGCATTTT.

This chain uses TRBV18 with TRBJ2-6; possibly TRBD1 for D (5 bases). The CDR3 sequence is 16 residues long. CDR1 and CDR2 (germline): KGHSH, LQKENI. Trimming took 1 base from V and 4 from J, leaving 11 bases between them. The CDR3 sequence: CASSPLIGAGANVLTF. CDR3 nucleotides: TGTGCCAGCTCACCACTGATTGGGGCCGGGGCCAACGTCCTGACTTTC. The complete variable domain, with remaining parts taken from reference TRBV18 and TRBJ2-6, reads NAGVMQNPRHLVRRRGQEARLRCSPMKGHSHVYWYRQLPEEGLKFMVYLQKENIIDESGMPKERFSAEFPKEGPSILRIQQVVRGDSAAYFCASSPLIGAGANVLTFGAGSRLTVL.

The V and J genes are TRBV7-9 and TRBJ1-1, with TRBD1 matching 7 bases. Losses at the gene ends were 5 bases for V and 2 bases for J; bases not matched to a gene: 8. This CDR3 is built from 15 residues. The germline V gene has CDR1 SEHNR and CDR2 FQNEAQ (reference sequence). The CDR3 is CASSAGTDYNTEAFF. The CDR3, as DNA: TGTGCCAGCAGCGCTGGGACAGACTATAACACTGAAGCTTTCTTT.

V usage is TRBV6-6 and J usage is TRBJ2-7; a possible D gene is TRBD2 (5 bases). V lost 0 bases and J 0 bases, leaving 12 bases between the germline ends. CDR1 is MNHNY and CDR2 is SVGAGI in the germline V gene (reference sequence). The CDR3 spans 16 residues. CDR3 in amino acids: CASSYSSSASSYEQYF. The CDR3 nucleotides are TGTGCCAGCAGTTACTCGAGTAGCGCGAGCTCCTACGAGCAGTACTTC.

The chain joins TRBV5-6 to TRBJ1-6; no reliable D call. From germline, CDR1 is SGHDT and CDR2 YYEEEE. Trimming took 0 bases from V and 9 from J, leaving 7 bases between them. The CDR3 length is 13 residues. The CDR3 protein is CASSLVEGSPLHF. Written as DNA, the CDR3 is TGTGCCAGCAGCTTGGTGGAGGGTTCACCCCTCCACTTT. Filled out from reference TRBV5-6 and TRBJ1-6, the complete variable domain reads DAGVTQSPTHLIKTRGQQVTLRCSPKSGHDTVSWYQQALGQGPQFIFQYYEEEERQRGNFPDRFSGHQFPNYSSELNVNALLLGDSALYLCASSLVEGSPLHFGNGTRLTVT.

The rearrangement uses TRBV11-2 and TRBJ2-1; tentatively, D is TRBD1 (5 bases). V dropped 3 bases and J dropped 8 bases, with 8 bases sitting between them. Germline CDR1 is SGHAT and CDR2 is FQNNGV. This CDR3 has 12 residues. CDR3 sequence: CASSLWGDEQFF. The CDR3 DNA reads as TGTGCCAGCAGCTTGTGGGGCGATGAGCAGTTCTTC.

V gene TRBV29-1 combines with J gene TRBJ2-1; 8 bases align to TRBD1. Germline V gives CDR1 SQVTM, CDR2 ANQGSEA. The length of the CDR3 is 13 residues. The trim removed 6 bases at V and 4 bases at J, leaving 5 bases unmatched. Written as DNA, the CDR3 is TGCAGCGTGCCGGGACAGGAGTACAATGAGCAGTTCTTC. Its protein product is CSVPGQEYNEQFF.

The sample holds one count of this clone. The chain has TRBV6-4 and TRBJ2-3; TRBD2 aligns across 11 bases. This CDR3 is 16 amino acids long. V dropped 4 bases and J dropped 4; count of bases not matched to a gene: 7. Germline values: CDR1 MRHNA, CDR2 SNTAGT. CDR3 sequence reads: CASSANSGRGADTQYF. The CDR3 DNA follows: TGTGCCAGCAGTGCCAATAGCGGGAGGGGCGCAGATACGCAGTATTTT.

The chain recombines TRBV10-3 with TRBJ1-2; TRBD1 matches at 8 bases. Germline CDR1 is ENHRY and CDR2 is SYGVKD. CDR3 length equals 12 residues. J lost 7 bases, V lost 11 bases, and 9 bases had no gene match. CDR3 amino acids: CAGSDRESGYTF. Here the CDR3 DNA reads TGTGCCGGATCGGACAGGGAATCTGGCTACACCTTC.

This clone was counted only a few times. V gene TRBV20-1 combines with J gene TRBJ2-7; D not resolved. Germline-derived CDR1 and CDR2 are DFQATT and SNEGSKA (reference sequence). Trimming shortened V by 3 bases and J by 4 bases, and 7 bases separated the two germline ends. The CDR3 totals 11 residues. CDR3 bases: TGCAGTGCTAGTATGGGATACGAGCAGTACTTC. Translation: CSASMGYEQYF.

The chain uses TRBV18 and TRBJ1-6; D is ambiguous. The CDR3 is made up of 13 amino acids. Germline V CDR1 and CDR2: KGHSH, LQKENI. V lost 3 bases and J lost 6, with 6 bases in between. This chain's CDR3 is CASSPESNSPLHF. CDR3 sequence (DNA): TGTGCCAGCTCACCCGAAAGTAATTCACCCCTCCACTTT.

This sequence joins TRBV4-1 and TRBJ1-2, with D possibly matching TRBD1 (6 bases). This CDR3 comprises 16 residues. Germline CDR1 reads MGHRA; CDR2 reads YSYEKL. V was pared by 1 base and J by 6 bases, with 18 bases between. DNA of the CDR3: TGCGCCAGCAGCCAAGTCAACAGGGTAAGAGAAGATGGCTACACCTTC. This translates into CASSQVNRVREDGYTF.

This clone was counted between two and nine times. The genes are TRBV9 and TRBJ1-2; no definite D call. The length of the CDR3 is 13 residues. V was clipped by 0 bases and J by 8 bases, with 11 bases between them. Looked up from germline, CDR1 is SGDLS and CDR2 is YYNGEE. The CDR3 here is CASSVEGYGGYTF. CDR3 sequence (DNA): TGTGCCAGCAGCGTAGAAGGTTATGGAGGCTACACCTTC.

This sequence joins TRBV18 and TRBJ1-1; D uncertain. Trimming took off 3 bases at V and 4 bases at J, with 12 bases between the two ends. CDR1 KGHSH and CDR2 LQKENI come from the germline V gene. This CDR3 is built from 14 residues. The CDR3 loop is CASSPDDGSTEAFF. As DNA, the CDR3 is TGTGCCAGCTCACCGGATGACGGGAGCACTGAAGCTTTCTTT.

This clone was observed a single time. This chain uses TRBV3-1 (or the pseudogene TRBV3-2) with TRBJ2-3, with D tentatively TRBD2 (6 bases). Trimming took off 1 base at V and 5 bases at J, with 7 bases between the two ends. The V gene's germline CDR1 is LGHDT and CDR2 YNNKEL (reference sequence). This CDR3 spans 13 amino acids. The CDR3 protein is CASSQAGVDTQYF. CDR3 nucleotide sequence: TGTGCCAGCAGCCAAGCGGGAGTAGATACGCAGTATTTT.

The chain couples TRBV2 to TRBJ2-1; D is perhaps TRBD2 (6 bases). Germline V CDR1 and CDR2: SNHLY, FYNNEI. V was pared by 6 bases and J by 5 bases, with 11 bases between. The CDR3 covers 13 residues. CDR3 in amino acids: CASSIAEHNEQFF. CDR3 DNA: TGTGCCAGCAGCATAGCGGAACACAATGAGCAGTTCTTC.

The rearrangement uses TRBV28 and TRBJ2-7, with 9 bases fitting TRBD1. Germline CDR1 MDHEN, CDR2 SYDVKM. J lost 4 bases, V lost 1 base, and 8 bases had no gene match. The length of the CDR3 is 16 residues. In nucleotides, the CDR3 is TGTGCCAGCAGTTTATTCGGGACAGGGATACTTTACGAGCAGTACTTC. Translation gives CASSLFGTGILYEQYF.

The chain couples TRBV19 to TRBJ2-1, with D unclear. Germline V gene data show CDR1 as LNHDA and CDR2 as SQIVND (reference sequence). Trimming shortened V by 5 bases and J by 0 bases, and 8 bases separated the two germline ends. This CDR3 has 14 residues. CDR3 protein: CASSPLSSYNEQFF. Here the CDR3 DNA reads TGTGCCAGTAGTCCTCTGAGCTCCTACAATGAGCAGTTCTTC.

A single count supports this clone. The chain recombines TRBV7-9 with TRBJ2-1, with a weak D call TRBD2 (6 bases). The CDR3 is 11 residues long. Germline V lookup: CDR1 SEHNR, CDR2 FQNEAQ (reference sequence). V lost 5 bases, J lost 10 bases, and 9 bases lay in between. The CDR3 nucleotides read TGTGCCAGCAGCCGCGGACTAGAGCAGTTCTTC. It translates to CASSRGLEQFF.

As to this clone: In the same sample, other DNA sequences code for this CDR3. V usage is TRBV2 and J usage is TRBJ2-1; D not certain. V gave up 1 base and J gave up 9 bases, with 1 base separating them. Germline V gene sequence: CDR1 SNHLY, CDR2 FYNNEI. The CDR3 is 10 amino acids. This CDR3 is CASSEGEQFF. DNA of the CDR3: TGTGCCAGCAGTGAAGGTGAGCAGTTCTTC.

J is TRBJ2-2 and V is TRBV2; 8 nucleotides line up with TRBD1. The CDR3 has 15 amino acids. V shed 7 bases, J shed 4 bases, and the junction held 8 bases outside the gene matches. Germline CDR1 SNHLY, CDR2 FYNNEI. The CDR3 nucleotides read TGTGCCAGCACATCGGACAGGGCAGGCACCGGGGAGCTGTTTTTT. Its protein product is CASTSDRAGTGELFF.

The V gene is TRBV4-2, the J gene TRBJ2-1; 14 positions match TRBD2. The germline V gene encodes CDR1 LGHNA and CDR2 YNFKEQ. Trimming took 2 bases from V and 4 from J; bases not matched to a gene: 16. The CDR3 is 21 amino acids. CDR3 sequence: CASSQTTGTSGSQSAYNEQFF. For the CDR3, the DNA is TGTGCCAGCAGCCAAACCACCGGGACTAGCGGGAGTCAATCTGCGTACAATGAGCAGTTCTTC.

The chain couples TRBV2 to TRBJ2-3; 9 bases fit TRBD1. V shed 8 bases and J 2 bases; nucleotides not matched to a gene: 8. Germline-derived CDR1 and CDR2 are SNHLY and FYNNEI. This CDR3 is built from 15 residues. In DNA, the CDR3 is TGTGCCAGCGACCCGGGACAGGGAAACACAGATACGCAGTATTTT. Translated, it gives CASDPGQGNTDTQYF.

CDR3 nucleotide sequence: TGTGCCAGCAGTTTAAGGGCGGATTATAGCAATCAGCCCCAGCATTTT. Protein: CASSLRADYSNQPQHF. The J gene is TRBJ1-5, the V gene TRBV27; D remains ambiguous. V dropped 2 bases and J dropped 0 bases, with 11 bases sitting between them. The CDR3 sequence is 16 residues long. Germline V lookup: CDR1 MNHEY, CDR2 SMNVEV (reference sequence).

The chain uses TRBV5-1 and TRBJ1-2; TRBD1 might be the D (6 bases). V was shortened by 2 bases and J by 2 bases, with 16 bases between the two germline ends. CDR3 length equals 16 residues. Germline V gene data show CDR1 as SGHRS and CDR2 as YFSETQ. CDR3 in DNA: TGCGCCAGCAGCTTCACCGGGACACCTATCAACTATGGCTACACCTTC. The encoded protein is CASSFTGTPINYGYTF.